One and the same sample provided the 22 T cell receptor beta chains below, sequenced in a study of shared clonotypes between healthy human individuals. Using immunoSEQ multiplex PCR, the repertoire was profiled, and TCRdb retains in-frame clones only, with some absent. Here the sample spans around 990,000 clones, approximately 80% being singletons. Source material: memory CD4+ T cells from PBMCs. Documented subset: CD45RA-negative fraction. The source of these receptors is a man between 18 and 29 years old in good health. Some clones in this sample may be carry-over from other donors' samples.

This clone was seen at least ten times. The CDR3, as DNA: TGTGCCAGCTCCGTCTGGACAGGGGCCTCCTACGAGCAGTACTTC. As protein: CASSVWTGASYEQYF. The chain carries TRBV18 and TRBJ2-7; 9 bases map to TRBD1. The germline CDR1 and CDR2 sequences are KGHSH and LQKENI. J gave up 0 bases and V 6 bases, and 6 bases lay outside the gene matches. This CDR3 comprises 15 residues.

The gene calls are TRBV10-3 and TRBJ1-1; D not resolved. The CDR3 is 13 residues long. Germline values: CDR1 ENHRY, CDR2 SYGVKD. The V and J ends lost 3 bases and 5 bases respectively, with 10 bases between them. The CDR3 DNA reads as TGTGCCATCAGTGAATCTTCCGGGACTGAAGCTTTCTTT. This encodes CAISESSGTEAFF.

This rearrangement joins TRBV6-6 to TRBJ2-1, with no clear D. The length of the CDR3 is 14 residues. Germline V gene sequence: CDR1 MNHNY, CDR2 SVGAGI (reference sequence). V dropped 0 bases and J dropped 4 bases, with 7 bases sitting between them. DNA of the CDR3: TGTGCCAGCAGTTACTCCGTGATTTACAATGAGCAGTTCTTC. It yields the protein CASSYSVIYNEQFF.

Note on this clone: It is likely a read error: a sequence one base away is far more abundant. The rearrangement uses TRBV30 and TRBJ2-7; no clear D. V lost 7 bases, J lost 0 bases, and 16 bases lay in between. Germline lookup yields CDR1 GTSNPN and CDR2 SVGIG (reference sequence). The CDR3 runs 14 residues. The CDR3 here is CASPRAPHSYEQYF. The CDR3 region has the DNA TGTGCCTCCCCTAGGGCACCCCACTCCTACGAGCAGTACTTC.

The CDR3 DNA reads as TGTGCCAGCAAGGTGGGGGGGAGGGCCACAGATACGCAGTATTTT. Protein product: CASKVGGRATDTQYF. The J gene is TRBJ2-3, the V gene TRBV28; 7 nucleotides match TRBD2. In germline, CDR1 is MDHEN, CDR2 SYDVKM. The CDR3 covers 15 residues. Unmatched junction bases numbered 9, after V lost 7 bases and J lost 2 bases.

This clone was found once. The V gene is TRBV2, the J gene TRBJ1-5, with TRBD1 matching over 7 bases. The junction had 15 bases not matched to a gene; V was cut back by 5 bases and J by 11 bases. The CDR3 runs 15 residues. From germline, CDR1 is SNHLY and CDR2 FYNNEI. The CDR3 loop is CASSQLGTEIGAQHF. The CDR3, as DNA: TGTGCCAGCAGTCAGTTGGGGACAGAGATTGGCGCCCAGCATTTT. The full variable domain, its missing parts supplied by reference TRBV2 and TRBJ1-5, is EPEVTQTPSHQVTQMGQEVILRCVPISNHLYFYWYRQILGQKVEFLVSFYNNEISEKSEIFDDQFSVERPDGSNFTLKIRSTKLEDSAMYFCASSQLGTEIGAQHFGDGTRLSIL.

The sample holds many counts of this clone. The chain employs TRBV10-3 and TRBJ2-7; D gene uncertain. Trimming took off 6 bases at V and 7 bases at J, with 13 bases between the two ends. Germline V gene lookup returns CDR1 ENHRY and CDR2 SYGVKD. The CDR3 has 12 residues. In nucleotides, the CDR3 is TGTGCCATCAGCTCGACACTCTCAGAGCAGTACTTC. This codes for CAISSTLSEQYF.

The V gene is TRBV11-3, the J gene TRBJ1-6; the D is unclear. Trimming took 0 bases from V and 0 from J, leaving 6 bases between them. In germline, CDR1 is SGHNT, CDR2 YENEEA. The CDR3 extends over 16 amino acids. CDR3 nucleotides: TGTGCCAGCAGCTTAGAGTTTAGCTCCTATAATTCACCCCTCCACTTT. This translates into CASSLEFSSYNSPLHF.

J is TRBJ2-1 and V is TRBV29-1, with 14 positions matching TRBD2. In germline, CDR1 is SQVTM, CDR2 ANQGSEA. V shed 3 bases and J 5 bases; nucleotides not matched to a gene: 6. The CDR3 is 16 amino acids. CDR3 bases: TGCAGCGTTGAGGGGACTAGCGGGAGTATCGACAATGAGCAGTTCTTC. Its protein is CSVEGTSGSIDNEQFF.

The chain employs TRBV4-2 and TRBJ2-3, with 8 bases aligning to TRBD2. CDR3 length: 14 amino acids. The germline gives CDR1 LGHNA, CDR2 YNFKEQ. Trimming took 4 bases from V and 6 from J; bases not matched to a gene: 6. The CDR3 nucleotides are TGTGCCAGCAGCCCCCCCGGGAGGGTGGATACGCAGTATTTT. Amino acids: CASSPPGRVDTQYF.

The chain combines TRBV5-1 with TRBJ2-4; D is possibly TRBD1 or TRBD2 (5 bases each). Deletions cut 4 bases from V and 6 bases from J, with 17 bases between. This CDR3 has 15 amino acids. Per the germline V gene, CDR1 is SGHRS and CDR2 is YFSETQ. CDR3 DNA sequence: TGCGCCAGCAGCATTGGGACCGGCTCGCGAAACATTCAGTACTTC. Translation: CASSIGTGSRNIQYF.

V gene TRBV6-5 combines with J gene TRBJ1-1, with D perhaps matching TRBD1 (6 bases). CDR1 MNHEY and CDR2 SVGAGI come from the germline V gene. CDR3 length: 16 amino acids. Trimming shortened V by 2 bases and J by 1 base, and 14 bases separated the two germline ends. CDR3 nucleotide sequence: TGTGCCAGCAGTTACACAGCGGGCAGGGGGAACACTGAAGCTTTCTTT. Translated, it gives CASSYTAGRGNTEAFF.

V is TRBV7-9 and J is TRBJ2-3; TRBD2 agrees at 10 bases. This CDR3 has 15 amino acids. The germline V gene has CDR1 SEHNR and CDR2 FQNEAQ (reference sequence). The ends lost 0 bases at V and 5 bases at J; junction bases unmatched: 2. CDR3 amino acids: CASSLASSGRDTQYF. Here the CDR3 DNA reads TGTGCCAGCAGCTTAGCATCTAGCGGGAGAGATACGCAGTATTTT.

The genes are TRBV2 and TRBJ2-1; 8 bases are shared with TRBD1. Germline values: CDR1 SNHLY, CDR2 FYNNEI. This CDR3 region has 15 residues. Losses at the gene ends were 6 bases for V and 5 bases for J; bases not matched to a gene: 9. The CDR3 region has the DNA TGTGCCAGCAGGGAGACAGGGGTCCGAAACAATGAGCAGTTCTTC. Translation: CASRETGVRNNEQFF.

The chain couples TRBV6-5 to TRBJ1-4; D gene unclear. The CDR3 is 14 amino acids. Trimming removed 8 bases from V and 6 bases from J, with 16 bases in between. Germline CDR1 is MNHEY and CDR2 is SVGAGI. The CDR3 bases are TGTGCCAGCCCCCCCGGGGAGGTCTATGAAAAACTGTTTTTT. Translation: CASPPGEVYEKLFF.

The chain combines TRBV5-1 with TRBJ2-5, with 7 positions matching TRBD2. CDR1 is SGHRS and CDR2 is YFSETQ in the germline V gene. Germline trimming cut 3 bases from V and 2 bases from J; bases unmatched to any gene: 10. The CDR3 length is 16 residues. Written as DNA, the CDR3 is TGCGCCAGCAGCTACGGTAATAGCGGGCGGCAAGAGACCCAGTACTTC. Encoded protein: CASSYGNSGRQETQYF.

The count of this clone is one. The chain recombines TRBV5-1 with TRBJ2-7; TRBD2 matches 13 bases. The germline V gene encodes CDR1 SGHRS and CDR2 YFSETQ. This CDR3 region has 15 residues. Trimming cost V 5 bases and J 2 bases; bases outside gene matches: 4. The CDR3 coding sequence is TGCGCCAGCAGACCCGGGACTAGCGGGACCTACGAGCAGTACTTC. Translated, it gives CASRPGTSGTYEQYF. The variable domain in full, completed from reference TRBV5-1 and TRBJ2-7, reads KAGVTQTPRYLIKTRGQQVTLSCSPISGHRSVSWYQQTPGQGLQFLFEYFSETQRNKGNFPGRFSGRQFSNSRSEMNVSTLELGDSALYLCASRPGTSGTYEQYFGPGTRLTVT.

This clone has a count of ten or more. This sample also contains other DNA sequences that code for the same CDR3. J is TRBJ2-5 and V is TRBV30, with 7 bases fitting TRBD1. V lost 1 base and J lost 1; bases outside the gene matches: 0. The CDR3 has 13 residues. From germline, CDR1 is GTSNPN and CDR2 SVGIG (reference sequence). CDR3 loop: CAWSGDSQETQYF. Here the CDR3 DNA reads TGTGCCTGGAGTGGGGACAGCCAAGAGACCCAGTACTTC.

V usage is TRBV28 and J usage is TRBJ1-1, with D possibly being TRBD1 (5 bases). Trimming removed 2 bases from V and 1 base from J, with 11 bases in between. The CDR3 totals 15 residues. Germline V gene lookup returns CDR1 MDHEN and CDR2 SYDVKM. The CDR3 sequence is CASSLTGYQNTEAFF. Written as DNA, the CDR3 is TGTGCCAGCAGTTTAACAGGCTATCAGAACACTGAAGCTTTCTTT.

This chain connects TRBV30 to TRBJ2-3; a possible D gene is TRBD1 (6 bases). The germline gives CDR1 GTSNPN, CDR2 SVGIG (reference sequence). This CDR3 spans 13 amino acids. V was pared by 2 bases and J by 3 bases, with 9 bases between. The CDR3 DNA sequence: TGTGCCTGGAGTTACAGGGCGACAGATACGCAGTATTTT. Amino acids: CAWSYRATDTQYF.

The CDR3 loop is CASSFLASGEGTDTQYF. The CDR3 DNA sequence: TGTGCCAGCAGTTTCTTGGCTAGCGGAGAGGGGACAGATACGCAGTATTTT. The chain recombines TRBV28 with TRBJ2-3; 7 nucleotides line up with TRBD2. Looked up from germline, CDR1 is MDHEN and CDR2 is SYDVKM. V lost 3 bases, J lost 3 bases, and 12 bases stayed unmatched. The CDR3 extends over 17 amino acids.

Here the CDR3 reads CASSATVSSTDTQYF. CDR3 bases: TGTGCCAGCTCAGCGACAGTGTCTAGCACAGATACGCAGTATTTT. The V and J genes are TRBV18 and TRBJ2-3; D possibly corresponds to TRBD1 (5 bases). The CDR3 sequence is 15 residues long. CDR1 and CDR2 (germline): KGHSH, LQKENI. V dropped 5 bases and J dropped 0 bases, with 12 bases sitting between them.